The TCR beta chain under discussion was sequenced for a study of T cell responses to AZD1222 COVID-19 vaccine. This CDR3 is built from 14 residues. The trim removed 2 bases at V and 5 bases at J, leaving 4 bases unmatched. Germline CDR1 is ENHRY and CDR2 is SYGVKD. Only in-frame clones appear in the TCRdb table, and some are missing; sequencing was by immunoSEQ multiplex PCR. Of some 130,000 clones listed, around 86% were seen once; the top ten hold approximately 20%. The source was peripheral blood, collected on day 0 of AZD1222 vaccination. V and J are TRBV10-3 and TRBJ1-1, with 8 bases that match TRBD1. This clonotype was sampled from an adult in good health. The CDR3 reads CAISEGQGGTEAFF. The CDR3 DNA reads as TGTGCCATCAGTGAGGGACAGGGTGGGACTGAAGCTTTCTTT.